These T cell receptor beta chains were read from a single sample in a study of blood T cell repertoires in COVID-19. Sequenced by immunoSEQ multiplex PCR; TCRdb stores in-frame clones only, minus some. The profile covers about 80,000 clones, with 85% appearing a single time and roughly 8.9% taken by the ten largest. Sequencing used peripheral blood. The source of these receptors is a man aged 50 to 59 with COVID-19, enrolled during active disease. The CDR3 runs from the conserved cysteine through the conserved F or W. Each record gives: D gene, V gene, J gene, clone size, CDR3 protein, CDR3 DNA. The D gene is left open where the match is weak. Clone size, where shown, is once, few, many, or a class for clones that have expanded.

TRBD2,TRBV11-3,TRBJ2-1,.,CASSLDAAREDQQFF,TGTGCCAGCAGCTTAGATGCGGCGCGGGAGGATCAGCAGTTCTTC
.,TRBV28,TRBJ1-1,once,CASSLSQGGTEAFF,TGTGCCAGCAGTTTATCGCAGGGTGGCACTGAAGCTTTCTTT
.,TRBV11-2,TRBJ2-7,once,CASSLKTSSYEQYF,TGTGCCAGCAGCTTGAAGACATCTTCCTACGAGCAGTACTTC
TRBD1,TRBV7-3,TRBJ2-2,.,CASSLGQGGTGELFF,TGTGCCAGCAGCCTCGGACAGGGTGGCACCGGGGAGCTGTTTTTT
TRBD2,TRBV5-1,TRBJ2-1,.,CASSLDGGASGIGNEQFF,TGCGCCAGCAGCTTGGACGGGGGTGCTAGCGGGATTGGCAATGAGCAGTTCTTC
.,TRBV5-6,TRBJ1-6,few,CASSLMRSPLHF,TGTGCCAGCAGCTTGATGCGTTCACCCCTCCACTTT
.,TRBV19,TRBJ2-3,.,CASSMTTDTQYF,TGTGCCAGTAGTATGACTACAGATACGCAGTATTTT
.,TRBV6-1,TRBJ1-5,once,CASSVSHAVGYSNQPQHF,TGTGCCAGCAGTGTTTCCCACGCGGTCGGGTATAGCAATCAGCCCCAGCATTTT
.,TRBV5-1,TRBJ2-1,.,CASSSLGGREQFF,TGCGCCAGCAGCTCCCTTGGAGGTCGGGAGCAGTTCTTC
TRBD2,TRBV30,TRBJ2-7,few,CACPWPGTSGSMAGDEQYF,TGTGCCTGCCCCTGGCCCGGGACTAGCGGATCAATGGCTGGGGACGAGCAGTACTTC
.,TRBV6-1,TRBJ2-7,few,CASSDSFPYEQYF,TGTGCCAGCAGTGACAGTTTTCCCTACGAGCAGTACTTC
.,TRBV10-3,TRBJ2-2,.,CAISVSPGLPNTGELFF,TGTGCCATCAGCGTCTCCCCGGGACTTCCAAACACCGGGGAGCTGTTTTTT
TRBD1,TRBV19,TRBJ1-2,.,CASSGTGRYGYTF,TGTGCCAGTAGTGGGACAGGGCGTTATGGCTACACCTTC
.,TRBV7-8,TRBJ2-7,.,CASSLAFLEQYF,TGTGCCAGCAGCTTAGCATTCCTTGAGCAGTACTTC
.,TRBV12-3/TRBV12-4,TRBJ2-3,.,CASSLTRDTQYF,TGTGCCAGCAGCCTTACTAGAGATACGCAGTATTTT
TRBD1,TRBV7-9,TRBJ2-7,once,CASSSGQDPYEQYF,TGTGCCAGCAGCTCCGGACAGGATCCCTACGAGCAGTACTTC
.,TRBV19,TRBJ1-6,.,CASRQGQGVGSPLHF,TGTGCCAGTAGGCAAGGACAAGGTGTTGGTTCACCCCTCCACTTT
TRBD2,TRBV7-2,TRBJ2-7,few,CASSLAVSGVSYEQYF,TGTGCCAGCAGCTTAGCGGTTAGCGGGGTTTCCTACGAGCAGTACTTC
TRBD2,TRBV5-6,TRBJ2-7,few,CASSFSRGEGRTRQYF,TGTGCCAGCAGCTTCTCGCGGGGGGAGGGCCGGACCAGGCAGTACTTC
.,TRBV5-6,TRBJ1-2,.,CASSPPRRVYGYTF,TGTGCCAGCAGCCCGCCCCGTCGGGTCTATGGCTACACCTTC
.,TRBV9,TRBJ1-5,.,CASSVGGGPQHF,TGTGCCAGCAGCGTGGGGGGTGGGCCCCAGCATTTT
TRBD2,TRBV5-4,TRBJ2-1,.,CASVLAGEGNEQFF,TGTGCCAGCGTACTAGCGGGAGAAGGAAATGAGCAGTTCTTC
.,TRBV19,TRBJ2-7,.,CASSPGHNYEQYF,TGTGCCAGTAGTCCCGGACACAACTACGAGCAGTACTTC
TRBD1,TRBV10-3,TRBJ2-5,.,CAISLTGVAQETQYF,TGTGCCATCAGCCTCACAGGGGTCGCCCAAGAGACCCAGTACTTC
.,TRBV28,TRBJ1-4,.,CASSFTGPSNEKLFF,TGTGCCAGCAGTTTCACAGGGCCCTCTAATGAAAAACTGTTTTTT
TRBD1,TRBV6-1,TRBJ2-1,.,CASSEEGARYNEQFF,TGTGCCAGCAGTGAAGAGGGGGCAAGATACAATGAGCAGTTCTTC
TRBD2,TRBV14,TRBJ2-1,.,CASSLLTSGTYYNEQFF,TGTGCCAGCAGCCTCCTGACTAGCGGGACTTACTACAATGAGCAGTTCTTC
TRBD1,TRBV5-6,TRBJ2-2,.,CASTLGGQGRRNTGELFF,TGTGCCAGCACTTTAGGGGGACAGGGCCGGCGGAACACCGGGGAGCTGTTTTTT
.,TRBV20-1,TRBJ1-5,.,CSASGGLSNQPQHF,TGCAGTGCTAGTGGGGGGCTAAGCAATCAGCCCCAGCATTTT
.,TRBV4-2,TRBJ1-4,once,CASSPLAGRPNEKLFF,TGTGCCAGCAGCCCCCTAGCGGGGCGACCCAATGAAAAACTGTTTTTT
TRBD1,TRBV27,TRBJ1-3,.,CASSPRTGGSGNTIYF,TGTGCCAGCAGTCCTAGGACAGGGGGATCGGGTAACACCATATATTTT
TRBD1,TRBV10-2,TRBJ2-3,.,CAGNRQGSDTQYF,TGCGCCGGCAATCGACAGGGGTCGGATACGCAGTATTTT
.,TRBV9,TRBJ2-3,.,CASSPEDRERWAYF,TGTGCCAGCAGCCCAGAAGACCGGGAGCGTTGGGCGTATTTT
TRBD2,TRBV5-1,TRBJ2-1,.,CASSLVSGSSYNEQFF,TGCGCCAGCAGCTTGGTAAGCGGGAGCTCCTACAATGAGCAGTTCTTC
.,TRBV28,TRBJ2-5,.,CASSLGGGRLETQYF,TGTGCCAGCAGTTTAGGGGGGGGCCGCTTAGAGACCCAGTACTTC
.,TRBV4-1,TRBJ1-2,.,CASSQDFQGNYGYTF,TGCGCCAGCAGCCAAGATTTCCAGGGAAACTATGGCTACACCTTC
TRBD1,TRBV19,TRBJ2-1,.,CASGTGYNEQFF,TGTGCCAGTGGGACAGGGTACAATGAGCAGTTCTTC
.,TRBV2,TRBJ2-3,.,CASSSGKTTDTQYF,TGTGCCAGCAGTAGCGGAAAAACCACAGATACGCAGTATTTT
.,TRBV7-6,TRBJ2-5,.,CASRRLGAETQYF,TGTGCCAGCAGGCGTCTGGGGGCAGAGACCCAGTACTTC
.,TRBV19,TRBJ2-5,.,CASSLGHSGRETQYF,TGTGCCAGTAGCCTTGGACATTCGGGTAGAGAGACCCAGTACTTC
TRBD1,TRBV2,TRBJ2-5,.,CATSGGAETQYF,TGTGCCACTTCAGGGGGCGCGGAGACCCAGTACTTC
.,TRBV3-1/TRBV3-2,TRBJ2-3,.,CASRVGVTDTQYF,TGTGCCAGCAGAGTCGGGGTCACAGATACGCAGTATTTT